This TCR beta chain was sequenced in a study of beta chain features in type 1 diabetes. Study-wide results and caveats: In the patient group, naive, central memory and Treg TCRB repertoires seemed more alike than in the healthy donor group.

Expressed TCRB transcripts were sequenced after all isolated RNA was converted to cDNA. Measured with immunoSEQ multiplex PCR; TCRdb has only the in-frame clones, and not every one. This sample has over 700,000 clones; 15% to 20% occur once, and the top ten carry about 0.025%. This clone has just a few counts. Antigen unknown. Between the trimmed V and J ends, which lost 1 base and 6 bases, there was a span of 15 bases. Germline V gives CDR1 MNHEY, CDR2 SMNVEV (reference sequence). The CDR3 is made up of 16 amino acids. The sequencing input was naive CD4+ T cells from blood. The J gene is TRBJ2-2, the V gene TRBV27; TRBD1 might be the D (6 bases). This receptor was taken from a woman under 30 in good health. The CDR3 sequence is CASSLFQGISSGELFF. The CDR3 DNA is TGTGCCAGCAGTTTATTCCAGGGGATAAGCTCCGGGGAGCTGTTTTTT.